The TCR beta chain under discussion was sequenced for a study of graft-versus-host responses after intestinal transplantation. Study in general: All recipients were transplanted with multivisceral, liver-intestinal, or isolated intestinal grafts. Findings and limits, study-wide: Some GvH clones were seen earlier in gut or blood, suggesting intestinal origin. High graft-versus-host to host-versus-graft clonal ratios were seen in allografts of patients with graft-donor T cell macrochimerism.

As regards this clone: What it recognizes is unknown.

Germline V gives CDR1 SGHRS, CDR2 YFSETQ. The CDR3 spans 14 residues. With 2 bases removed from V and 5 bases from J, the gap between germline ends came to 13 bases. The assay was immunoSEQ multiplex PCR, and TCRdb's table has in-frame clones only and misses some. The table lists 95,000 or so clones, over 75% of them singletons. Sequenced here: PBMCs, sampled 450 to 480 days after intestinal transplant. This rearrangement joins TRBV5-1 to TRBJ2-5; D is perhaps TRBD1 or TRBD2 (6 bases each). The receptor's source is a human patient who received an intestinal transplant, so some T cells may come from the graft donor. The CDR3 is CASSLGGLGETQYF. CDR3 bases: TGCGCCAGCAGCTTAGGGGGGCTGGGGGAGACCCAGTACTTC.